This TCR beta chain stems from a study of blood T cell repertoires in COVID-19. Study-wide background: Sites across the United States, Italy and Spain contributed samples from acute and convalescent COVID-19.

In terms of age and location, participants ranged from roughly 18 to 95 years and lived in about 25 US areas. Recovered status applied to Cohort 3 donors who had two consecutive negative PCRs. It also applied to those with clearance or with symptom resolution. The ends lost 2 bases at V and 2 bases at J; junction bases unmatched: 1. Germline V gene data show CDR1 as MNHEY and CDR2 as SMNVEV (reference sequence). The length of the CDR3 is 15 residues. Original handling: Reference gene primer amplification in the assay estimated nucleated cell counts. TCRdb keeps only in-frame clones here, not all; method: immunoSEQ multiplex PCR. That table gives V, J and clone size, and the DNA gave D and trimming. Seen here are approximately 200,000 clones, about 90% observed once, and the top ten hold around 2.3%.

J is TRBJ2-1 and V is TRBV27, with 9 positions matching TRBD2. The sample taken for sequencing was PBMCs or T cells enriched from blood (not recorded which). The receptor was isolated from a woman aged 25 to 39 who had recovered from COVID-19. CDR3 DNA: TGTGCCAGCAGTTTAGCGGGAGGGCCCTACAATGAGCAGTTCTTC. Translation gives CASSLAGGPYNEQFF.